The clone carrying this T cell receptor (beta chain) has more than one count but fewer than ten. The antigen is not known. One junction end disagrees with the germline gene, perhaps due to a read error. The authors ran a second PCR of about 6 to 11 cycles using a sample-barcoded 5' primer and a J-beta primer mix. TCRdb reprocessed the 5' RACE reads via MiXCR and lists one record per CDR3 protein. The top ten clones hold roughly 14% of a sample with hundreds of thousands of distinct CDR3 sequences, approximately 52% of them seen once. This specimen belongs to a study of blood T cells in healthy people across ages. Study observations and caveats: Both naive CD4+ cell counts and diversity were greater in long-lived donors than in aged donors. The CMV status of each donor remained undetermined, and this could have confounded shifts in expanded clonotypes.

CDR1 is SGHRS and CDR2 is YFSETQ in the germline V gene. This CDR3 region has 15 residues. The chain combines TRBV5-1 with TRBJ2-1, with 8 bases identical to TRBD1. The receptor comes from a woman over 75 in good health. The sample taken for sequencing was blood. The CDR3 nucleotides read TGCGCCAGCAGCAAGGGAGGAACAGGGGGAGATGAGCGGTTCTTC. Its translation is CASSKGGTGGDERFF.